In its sample, the clone carrying this TCR beta chain was seen many times. Time point given: newly diagnosed GD, antithyroid drugs for less than 3 months. PBMCs provided the RNA from which the TCR library was made. Arm-PCR of CDR3 regions and iRepertoire HTBI primers were the basis on which TCR beta libraries were built. TCRdb independently ran MiXCR on the multiplex PCR reads; one entry per CDR3 protein. The table lists under 500,000 distinct CDR3 sequences, about 15% of them singletons, with roughly a tenth in the top ten. This sample was included in a study of regulatory T cells in long-lasting Graves disease. CDR1 DFQATT and CDR2 SNEGSKA come from the germline V gene (reference sequence). V lost 3 bases and J lost 4, with 9 bases in between. This CDR3 comprises 12 residues. This same sample was also taken into another study, of T cells in Graves' hyperthyroidism and ophthalmopathy.

The TCR was taken from a woman aged 25-40 years with Graves disease. The J gene is TRBJ2-5, the V gene TRBV20-1, with D hard to call. The source material was peripheral blood mononuclear cells (PBMCs), sampled at new diagnosis, from a patient treated with antithyroid drugs. This chain's CDR3 is CSARGLVETQYF. In DNA form, the CDR3 reads TGCAGTGCTAGGGGCCTAGTAGAGACCCAGTACTTC.